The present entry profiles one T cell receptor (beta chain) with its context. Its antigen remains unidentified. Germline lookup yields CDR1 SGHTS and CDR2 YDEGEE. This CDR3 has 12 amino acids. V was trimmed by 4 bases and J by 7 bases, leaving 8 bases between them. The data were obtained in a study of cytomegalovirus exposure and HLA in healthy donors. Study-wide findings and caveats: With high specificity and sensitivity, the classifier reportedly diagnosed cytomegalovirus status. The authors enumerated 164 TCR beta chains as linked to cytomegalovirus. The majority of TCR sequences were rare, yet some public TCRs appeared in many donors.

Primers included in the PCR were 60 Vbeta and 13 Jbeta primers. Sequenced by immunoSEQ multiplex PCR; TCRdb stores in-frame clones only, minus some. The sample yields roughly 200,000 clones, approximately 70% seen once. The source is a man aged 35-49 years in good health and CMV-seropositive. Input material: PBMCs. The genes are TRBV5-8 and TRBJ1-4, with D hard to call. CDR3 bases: TGTGCCAGCAGCCCGGGTCCTGAAAAACTGTTTTTT. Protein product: CASSPGPEKLFF. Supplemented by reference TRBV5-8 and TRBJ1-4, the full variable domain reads EAGVTQSPTHLIKTRGQQATLRCSPISGHTSVYWYQQALGLGLQFLLWYDEGEERNRGNFPPRFSGRQFPNYSSELNVNALELEDSALYLCASSPGPEKLFFGSGTQLSVL.